One and the same sample provided the 9 T cell receptor beta chains below, sequenced in a study of blood T cells in healthy people across ages. A J-beta primer mix and a sample-barcoded 5' primer were used in a second PCR of roughly 7 to 12 cycles. Each CDR3 protein gets one entry after TCRdb re-called the 5' RACE reads with MiXCR. The sample lists hundreds of thousands of distinct CDR3 sequences, roughly 50% occurring once. Sequencing used blood. These TCRs come from a middle-aged man in good health.

This clonotype was seen a handful of times. J is TRBJ2-3 and V is TRBV4-2, with TRBD2 matching 8 bases. CDR3 size: 15 residues. Trimming at V came to 4 bases and at J to 9 bases, leaving 12 bases not matched to a gene. Germline V gene data show CDR1 as LGHNA and CDR2 as YNFKEQ. The CDR3 loop reads CASSREFWGLETQYF. The CDR3 DNA is TGTGCCAGCAGCCGGGAGTTCTGGGGACTAGAGACGCAGTATTTT.

This clonotype was found a few times. This sequence joins TRBV20-1 and TRBJ2-7, with D possibly matching TRBD2 (6 bases). CDR1 DFQATT and CDR2 SNEGSKA come from the germline V gene (reference sequence). The CDR3 sequence is 16 residues long. V lost 0 bases and J 4 bases, leaving 19 bases between the germline ends. CDR3 bases: TGCAGTGCTAGAGATAATAGGCGGCAGGGAGGTTACGAGCAGTACTTC. Protein sequence: CSARDNRRQGGYEQYF.

This clonotype has a single count. The chain links TRBV7-2 to TRBJ1-2; D remains unclear. V lost 4 bases and J lost 6, with 18 bases in between. This CDR3 spans 15 amino acids. CDR1 is SGHTA, CDR2 FQGNSA, per germline. As DNA, the CDR3 is TGTGCCAGCAGCTATACGGAAGCCCCCACGGATGGCTACACCTTC. Translated, it gives CASSYTEAPTDGYTF.

This clonotype has only a few counts. CDR3 protein: CASSNNGRGEQFF. The CDR3 nucleotides read TGTGCCAGCAGCAATAACGGGAGGGGAGAGCAGTTCTTC. The chain employs TRBV21-1 and TRBJ2-1; the D segment call TRBD2 is taken from the table without a DNA check. TRBV21-1 is classified as a pseudogene. The CDR3 is 13 residues long.

This clonotype was counted once. The rearrangement joins TRBV12-3 or TRBV12-4 to TRBJ2-7, with D possibly being TRBD1 (5 bases). The V end was cut by 5 bases, the J end by 11 bases, with 16 bases between. The CDR3 consists of 12 residues. The CDR3 nucleotides read TGTGCCAGCAGTCTTGTAAGGGGAAGTGAGTACTTC. It specifies CASSLVRGSEYF.

This clonotype was seen only a few times. V and J are TRBV3-1 and TRBJ2-5; D remains unclear. Germline V gene sequence: CDR1 LGHDT, CDR2 YNNKEL (reference sequence). Trimming removed 2 bases at V and 2 bases at J, with 9 bases between. There are 14 residues in the CDR3. The CDR3 DNA reads as TGTGCCAGCAGCCAATGGAAGGGTCAAGAGACCCAGTACTTC. This codes for CASSQWKGQETQYF.

The chain uses TRBV6-5 and TRBJ2-5, with D tentatively TRBD2 (5 bases). V was cut by 7 bases and J by 5 bases, with 20 bases left in between. The germline gives CDR1 MNHEY, CDR2 SVGAGI. The CDR3 consists of 15 residues. The DNA of the CDR3 is TGTGCCAGCACCGACCCGGCAGGAACGGGGGAGACCCAGTACTTC. As protein: CASTDPAGTGETQYF.

The V call is TRBV10-3, the J call TRBJ1-2; D uncertain. V was pared by 2 bases and J by 4 bases, with 8 bases between. Germline assignment: CDR1 ENHRY and CDR2 SYGVKD. The CDR3 contains 13 residues. The CDR3 region has the DNA TGTGCCATCAGTGAGACAGTAACCTATGGCTACACCTTC. Encoded protein: CAISETVTYGYTF.

J is TRBJ1-1 and V is TRBV6-2 or TRBV6-3, with 11 bases lining up with TRBD1. CDR1 and CDR2 (germline): MNHEY, SVGEGT. The CDR3 sequence is 15 residues long. V lost 4 bases and J lost 7; bases outside the gene matches: 8. The CDR3 DNA sequence: TGTGCCAGCAGTTTCTGGACAGGGGGCCGTATTGAAGCTTTCTTT. This translates into CASSFWTGGRIEAFF.